This T cell receptor (beta chain) was captured by sequencing in a study of cytomegalovirus exposure and HLA in healthy donors. The study ran its PCR with 60 Vbeta and 13 Jbeta primers. Per the original methods: An analysis performed later counted about 80 million unique TCR beta chains (roughly 10 million of them shared). Data came from immunoSEQ multiplex PCR; TCRdb stores just in-frame clones and leaves some out. D and trimming come from the DNA, and the V and J calls and clone size come from that table. The sample consists of about 250,000 clones, more than 70% of them appearing once. Findings and limits, study-wide: Accurate prediction of most subjects' HLA-A and HLA-B alleles from TCR beta sequences was reported. The authors assumed roughly uniform sequencing depth across donors for presence/absence analyses. Further analysis, carried out later, found HLA-associated TCR beta chains more clonally expanded than equally common other chains.

Details on this clone: The antigen is undetermined.

The CDR3 has 16 amino acids. The V and J ends lost 7 bases and 4 bases, in that order; junction bases with no gene match: 9. Germline V CDR1 and CDR2: LNHDA, SQIVND (reference sequence). The sample consisted of PBMCs. The sequence was collected from a boy aged 5-17 years in good health and CMV-seronegative. The V and J genes are TRBV19 and TRBJ2-6, with 8 bases aligning to TRBD1. CDR3 DNA: TGTGCCAGTAAGAGGGACAGGTGGGGCGGGGCCAACGTCCTGACTTTC. It translates to CASKRDRWGGANVLTF.